The entry that follows covers one T cell receptor beta chain sequence. The table lists this clonotype with a few counts. Its cognate antigen has yet to be identified. No much larger clone exists at a distance of one base, and base qualities are not known. The treatment or condition label of this sample denotes: allogeneic hematopoietic cell transplantation with graft depleted of TCRalphabeta T cells and CD19 B cells. The children who served as transplant recipients had been given grafts of TCRalphabeta/CD19-depleted allogeneic hematopoietic cells. Libraries were made using PCR. Sequencing took place on an Illumina HiSeq 2500. TCR libraries were prepared with molecular barcoding, using unique molecular identifiers to normalize TCRbeta repertoire quantification. The public sequencing data were trimmed at Q25 with fastp and processed into clonotypes with MiXCR by TCRdb, which kept only in-frame beta chains. Rows merge per CDR3 protein into single entries with the most common DNA and genes. The sample table shows 500,000 to 650,000 distinct CDR3 sequences, and 13% are seen once. 2.2% of the sample is in the top ten clones.

The data stem from a study of T-cell reconstitution after alpha-beta-depleted transplantation in children (dated by TCRdb to 2016 to 2017). For the study in its entirety: Using TCR repertoire profiling, the study followed T-cell immune reconstitution in a quantitative way in children after TCRalphabeta/CD19-depleted allogeneic hematopoietic cell transplantation. On the study overall, not on this receptor specifically: Hyperexpanded clone frequencies declined over subsequent months; after one year, T-cell counts and TCRbeta diversity were mostly attributed to newly produced T cells. The high TCRbeta diversity at day 60 in some patients was ascribed to recipient T cells and intrathymic progenitors that had survived conditioning. The apparently early alphabetaT-cell count recovery about two months after transplant was reportedly dependent on only several hundred rapidly expanded clones derived from non-depleted graft cells.

Cut back by 4 bases and 8 bases, the V and J ends lie 9 bases apart. The CDR3 numbers 13 residues from cysteine through phenylalanine. The DNA shown is the 39-base CDR3, in frame from base 1. The starting material was PBMCs, mostly from graft donor cells, obtained 360 days after TCRalphabeta/CD19-depleted stem cell transplant. This receptor chain uses TRBV12-3 or TRBV12-4 and TRBJ1-6; no D segment can be confidently identified. This clonotype originated in a male patient between 5 and 17 years old who had a stem cell transplant for acute myeloid leukemia, so the T cells may come from the graft donor. In nucleotides, the sequence is TGTGCCAGCAGTTGGGGTGGGGATTCACCCCTCCACTTT. Its coded protein is CASSWGGDSPLHF.